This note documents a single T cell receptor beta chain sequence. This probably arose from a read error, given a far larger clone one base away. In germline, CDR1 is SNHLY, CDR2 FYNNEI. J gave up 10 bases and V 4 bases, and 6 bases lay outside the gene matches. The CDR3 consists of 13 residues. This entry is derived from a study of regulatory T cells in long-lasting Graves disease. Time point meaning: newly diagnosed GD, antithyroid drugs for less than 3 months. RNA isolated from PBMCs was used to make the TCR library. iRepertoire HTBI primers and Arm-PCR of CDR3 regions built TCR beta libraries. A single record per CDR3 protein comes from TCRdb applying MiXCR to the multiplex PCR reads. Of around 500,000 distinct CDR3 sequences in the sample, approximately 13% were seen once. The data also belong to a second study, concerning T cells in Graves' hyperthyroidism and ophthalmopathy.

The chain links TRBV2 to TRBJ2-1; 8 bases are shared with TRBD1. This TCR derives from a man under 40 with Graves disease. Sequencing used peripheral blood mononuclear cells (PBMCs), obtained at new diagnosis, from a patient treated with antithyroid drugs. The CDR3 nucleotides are TGTGCCAGCAGTGGGACAGGGCCCAACGAGCAGTTCTTC. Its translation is CASSGTGPNEQFF.